The rows below give T cell receptor beta chains drawn from one sample of a study of cytomegalovirus exposure and HLA in healthy donors. TCRdb keeps only in-frame clones here, not all; method: immunoSEQ multiplex PCR. The sample holds roughly 180,000 clones, over 80% seen once. Sequences were obtained from PBMCs. The source of these receptors is a woman in her 50s in good health and CMV-seropositive. CDR3s include the opening cysteine and the closing phenylalanine or tryptophan. The order of the fields is D gene, J gene, clone size, V gene, CDR3 protein, CDR3 DNA. The D gene is left open where the match is weak. Size tells how often a clone was seen (once, few, many) or the class of an expanded clone, and some rows leave it out.

. TRBJ1-5 . TRBV19 CASSLTGSNQPQHF TGTGCCAGTAGTTTAACAGGTAGCAATCAGCCCCAGCATTTT
TRBD1 TRBJ2-7 . TRBV5-1 CASGQGVTYEQYF TGCGCCAGCGGACAGGGGGTAACCTACGAGCAGTACTTC
TRBD1 TRBJ2-6 few TRBV27 CASSLRGQLNSGANVLTF TGTGCCAGCAGTTTAAGGGGACAGCTCAACTCTGGGGCCAACGTCCTGACTTTC
TRBD2 TRBJ2-5 . TRBV30 CAWSGNYWTSAETQYF TGTGCCTGGAGTGGGAACTACTGGACTAGCGCAGAGACCCAGTACTTC
TRBD2 TRBJ2-1 . TRBV9 CASSQGLAGHNEQFF TGTGCCAGCAGCCAGGGACTAGCGGGGCACAATGAGCAGTTCTTC
. TRBJ1-1 few TRBV5-5 CASSLDRTNTEAFF TGTGCCAGCAGCTTGGACAGGACGAACACTGAAGCTTTCTTT
TRBD2 TRBJ2-1 . TRBV7-6 CASSSGLAVYNEQFF TGTGCCAGCAGCTCGGGACTAGCGGTATACAATGAGCAGTTCTTC
TRBD2 TRBJ2-5 . TRBV5-1 CASSLASGVQTQYF TGCGCCAGCAGCTTGGCCAGCGGGGTGCAGACCCAGTACTTC
. TRBJ1-3 . TRBV6-5 CASSYSSVSSGNTIYF TGTGCCAGCAGTTACTCTAGTGTGAGCTCTGGAAACACCATATATTTT
TRBD2 TRBJ2-1 . TRBV9 CASSPGTSGPNEQFF TGTGCCAGCAGCCCCGGGACTAGCGGACCCAATGAGCAGTTCTTC
. TRBJ2-3 . TRBV7-9 CSSSLFLLGRSTDTQYF TGTTCCAGCAGCTTATTCCTTTTGGGGAGGAGCACAGATACGCAGTATTTT
. TRBJ1-6 . TRBV19 CASTNRAWGDSPLHF TGTGCCAGCACCAACAGGGCGTGGGGAGATTCACCCCTCCACTTT
TRBD1 TRBJ1-5 . TRBV18 CASSGQGASNQPQHF TGTGCCAGCTCCGGGCAGGGGGCAAGCAATCAGCCCCAGCATTTT
TRBD1 TRBJ1-6 . TRBV2 CASSASRGTGSSPLHF TGTGCCAGCAGTGCATCCCGGGGGACAGGTAGCTCACCCCTCCACTTT
. TRBJ1-2 . TRBV11-2 CASSLELDYGYTF TGTGCCAGCAGCTTAGAACTGGACTATGGCTACACCTTC
. TRBJ1-5 . TRBV14 CASSPGLNQPQHF TGTGCCAGCAGCCCTGGACTTAATCAGCCCCAGCATTTT
TRBD1 TRBJ2-7 . TRBV28 CASATGTPTYEQYF TGTGCCAGCGCGACAGGGACCCCTACCTACGAGCAGTACTTC
. TRBJ2-1 . TRBV7-7 CASSLGQNNEQFF TGTGCTAGCAGCCTTGGACAGAACAATGAGCAGTTCTTC
. TRBJ2-7 . TRBV27 CASREGKREQYF TGTGCCAGCAGGGAGGGGAAGCGCGAGCAGTACTTC
. TRBJ2-3 . TRBV29-1 CSGGLVADTQYF TGCAGCGGGGGCTTAGTCGCAGATACGCAGTATTTT
. TRBJ1-3 . TRBV9 CASSEGVGNTIYF TGTGCCAGCAGCGAAGGGGTTGGAAACACCATATATTTT
TRBD2 TRBJ2-7 . TRBV7-9 CASSLTGEGEQYF TGTGCCAGCAGCTTAACCGGGGAGGGCGAGCAGTACTTC
. TRBJ1-4 few TRBV6-6 CASSPGAEKLFF TGTGCCAGCAGTCCAGGGGCTGAAAAACTGTTTTTT
. TRBJ2-5 . TRBV5-4 CASSSNTKETQYF TGTGCCAGCAGCTCCAACACGAAAGAGACCCAGTACTTC
TRBD1 TRBJ2-7 . TRBV6-5 CASSPDRGCNEQYF TGTGCCAGCAGTCCCGACAGGGGCTGTAACGAGCAGTACTTC
. TRBJ1-1 once TRBV7-2 CASSPLPNTEAFF TGTGCCAGCAGCCCCCTTCCGAACACTGAAGCTTTCTTT
TRBD2 TRBJ2-1 . TRBV10-2 CASKSSGGVDEQFF TGCGCCAGCAAGTCCAGCGGGGGTGTGGATGAGCAGTTCTTC
TRBD2 TRBJ2-1 few TRBV14 CASSQKAGGPNEQFF TGTGCCAGCAGCCAAAAAGCGGGGGGGCCAAATGAGCAGTTCTTC
TRBD1 TRBJ2-1 . TRBV7-2 CASSVTGTRGNNEQFF TGTGCCAGCAGCGTTACCGGGACCAGGGGGAATAATGAGCAGTTCTTC
. TRBJ2-6 . TRBV29-1 CSVAHIGSGANVLTF TGCAGCGTTGCACACATCGGGTCCGGGGCCAACGTCCTGACTTTC